This entry features one TCR beta chain sequence. V was pared by 3 bases and J by 8 bases, with 29 bases between. Germline CDR1 and CDR2: KGHSH and LQKENI. The CDR3 runs to 19 residues. Sequencing used immunoSEQ multiplex PCR; TCRdb keeps in-frame clones, though not all of them. The sample gives approximately 200,000 clones, around four fifths of which show up once; approximately 12% is in the top ten. The source of the sample is a study of blood T cell repertoires in COVID-19. Across the whole study: PBMCs, B-cell-depleted T cells, or T cells were the source of the cDNA or gDNA that made up the material.

Across about two dozen US areas, participants ranged in age from about 18 to 90 years. The sample comprised PBMCs or T cells enriched from blood (not recorded which). The chain joins TRBV18 to TRBJ1-3; maybe TRBD1 (6 bases). This receptor was obtained from a man aged 35 to 55 who had recovered from COVID-19. The CDR3 DNA is TGTGCCAGCTCACCCCTCCCCGAGACAGGCTCCTTATCTCGGGACACCATATATTTT. The encoded protein is CASSPLPETGSLSRDTIYF.